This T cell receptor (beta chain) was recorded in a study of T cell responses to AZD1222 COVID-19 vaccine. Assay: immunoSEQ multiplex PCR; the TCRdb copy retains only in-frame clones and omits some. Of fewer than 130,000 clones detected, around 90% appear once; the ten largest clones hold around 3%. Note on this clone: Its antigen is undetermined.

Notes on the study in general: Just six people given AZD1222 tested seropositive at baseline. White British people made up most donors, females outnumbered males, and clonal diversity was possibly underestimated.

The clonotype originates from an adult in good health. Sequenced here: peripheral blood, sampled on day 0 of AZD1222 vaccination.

The CDR3 nucleotides are TGTGCCTGGAGAAATTACTTGGGGGGGATTAGACCCTCAAAAAATCAGCCCCAGCATTTT. This translates into CAWRNYLGGIRPSKNQPQHF. This sequence joins TRBV30 and TRBJ1-5; TRBD1 is a possible D gene (5 bases). Trimming left V 3 bases short and J 4 bases short, with 31 bases between. CDR1 is GTSNPN, CDR2 SVGIG, per germline (reference sequence). The CDR3 consists of 20 residues.